This is a list of T cell receptor beta chains from one sample in a study of T cell repertoires in cytomegalovirus infection. Antigens for these TCRs are unknown. TCRdb fed the reads into MiXCR, producing one record per CDR3 protein. Of tens of thousands of distinct CDR3 sequences in the sample, 40% to 50% were seen once. The source was CD8+ T cells from cultured PBMCs, collected from culture after CMV antigen stimulation. The receptors come from a human donor in good health (CMV status not recorded). Some clones in this sample may be carry-over from other donors' samples. CDR3s include the opening cysteine and the closing phenylalanine or tryptophan. The order of the fields is clone size, V gene, D gene, J gene, CDR3 DNA, CDR3 protein. The D gene is left open where the match is weak. Rows give clone size only sometimes, using once, few, many, or a class for an expanded clone.

few	TRBV27	TRBD2	TRBJ2-1	TGTGCCAGCAGTTTATCTTCTAGCGGGGGAAGAAATGAGCAGTTCTTC	CASSLSSSGGRNEQFF
.	TRBV27	TRBD2	TRBJ2-3	TGTGCCAGCAGTTTACGTTCGCCCCCGGGACTAGGCACAGATACGCAGTATTTT	CASSLRSPPGLGTDTQYF
few	TRBV6-1	.	TRBJ1-4	TGTGCCAGCAGTCCCAGGAATGAAAAACTGTTTTTT	CASSPRNEKLFF
once	TRBV7-9	.	TRBJ1-2	TGTGCCAGCAGCGGAGGGACAAGCGTCCCCTATGGCTACACCTTC	CASSGGTSVPYGYTF
many	TRBV7-2	.	TRBJ2-1	TGTGCCAGCAGCATCGGGGGTTACAATGAGCAGTTCTTC	CASSIGGYNEQFF
.	TRBV10-3	TRBD1	TRBJ1-5	TGTGCCATCAGCAGAGGACAGGACAATCAGCCCCAGCATTTT	CAISRGQDNQPQHF
.	TRBV11-2	TRBD2	TRBJ2-7	TGTGCCAGCAGCTCGAGTTTTTCCGGGACTAGCGGATCAAACTACGAGCAGTACTTC	CASSSSFSGTSGSNYEQYF
.	TRBV7-2	.	TRBJ1-1	TGTGCCAGCAGCCTCCGGCACAGCCTGAACACTGAAGCTTTCTTT	CASSLRHSLNTEAFF
.	TRBV11-2	.	TRBJ1-4	TGTGCCAGCAGCACCCAGGGCGGCGAAAAACTGTTTTTT	CASSTQGGEKLFF
.	TRBV30	.	TRBJ1-1	TGTGCCTGGGGGTCGAATAGGGGCACTGAAGCTTTCTTT	CAWGSNRGTEAFF
.	TRBV28	TRBD1	TRBJ2-4	TGTGCCAGCATGACAGGGGATTTTCAAAACATTCAGTACTTC	CASMTGDFQNIQYF
.	TRBV27	.	TRBJ2-7	TGTGCCAGCAGTCTCGACAGGAGCTCCTACGAGCAGTACTTC	CASSLDRSSYEQYF
few	TRBV12-3/TRBV12-4	TRBD2	TRBJ2-5	TGTGCCAGCAGCTATAGCGGGGGGGCAAAGACCCAGTACTTC	CASSYSGGAKTQYF
many	TRBV7-9	TRBD1	TRBJ1-2	TGTGCCAGCAGCTTAACGACAGGGGACTATGGCTACACCTTC	CASSLTTGDYGYTF
once	TRBV19	TRBD1	TRBJ1-1	TGTGCCAGTAGTCCACACCGGGACAGGGCGGACACTGAAGCTTTCTTT	CASSPHRDRADTEAFF
few	TRBV15	TRBD1	TRBJ1-2	TGTGCCACCAGTGAGGACAGGAGCAACTATGGCTACACCTTC	CATSEDRSNYGYTF
.	TRBV4-2	.	TRBJ2-3	TGTGCCAGCAGCCAAGCCTTGGGCAGCTCCCACACAGATACGCAGTATTTT	CASSQALGSSHTDTQYF
.	TRBV7-2	.	TRBJ1-1	TGTGCCAGCAGCCCCTCTGGGGCCGAAGCTTTCTTT	CASSPSGAEAFF
.	TRBV7-6	.	TRBJ2-7	TGTGCCAGCAGCCCACCGGGGACAACCTACGAGCAGTACTTC	CASSPPGTTYEQYF
.	TRBV10-2	TRBD2	TRBJ2-7	TGCGCCAGCAGCGCGGGACTAGCGGGGGGTTCGTCGGACGAGCAGTACTTC	CASSAGLAGGSSDEQYF
few	TRBV7-2	TRBD2	TRBJ2-1	TGTGCCAGCAGCTTAGTAGCGGGGGGCTCCAATGAGCAGTTCTTC	CASSLVAGGSNEQFF
.	TRBV11-2	TRBD2	TRBJ2-4	TGTGCCAGCCGGGGGGGAAACATTCAGTACTTC	CASRGGNIQYF
few	TRBV11-2	TRBD1	TRBJ2-4	TGTGCCAGCAGCCGGGGACAGGGATTAACCAAAAACATTCAGTACTTC	CASSRGQGLTKNIQYF
.	TRBV4-1	.	TRBJ2-2	TGCGCCAGCAGCCAAGAGTGGGATACCGGGGAGCTGTTTTTT	CASSQEWDTGELFF
.	TRBV11-2	TRBD1	TRBJ2-2	TGTGCCAGCAGCTTAGGACAGGGGAGAACCGGGGAGCTGTTTTTT	CASSLGQGRTGELFF
few	TRBV7-9	TRBD1	TRBJ2-7	TGTGCCAGCAGCTTACGACAGGGGGCGGACGACGAGCAGTACTTC	CASSLRQGADDEQYF
few	TRBV7-3	TRBD2	TRBJ2-1	TGTGCCAGCAGCTTAAATGCGGGAGGTTACAATGAGCAGTTCTTC	CASSLNAGGYNEQFF
.	TRBV7-6	.	TRBJ2-5	TGTGCCAGCAGCTTCGGACAGCAAGAGACCCAGTACTTC	CASSFGQQETQYF
.	TRBV6-1	.	TRBJ1-3	TGTGCCACCACCCGCTCTGGAAACACCATATATTTT	CATTRSGNTIYF
.	TRBV11-2	.	TRBJ1-2	TGTGCCAGCAGGCCTGAGATGTCCGACTATGGCTACACCTTC	CASRPEMSDYGYTF
.	TRBV14	TRBD1	TRBJ2-2	TGTGCCAGCAGCCAACGCGCCGGGACAGGGTCCTCCGGGGAGCTGTTTTTT	CASSQRAGTGSSGELFF
.	TRBV28	.	TRBJ2-1	TGTGCCAGCAGTTTATATGGGGGCAATGAGCAGTTCTTC	CASSLYGGNEQFF
.	TRBV6-1	.	TRBJ2-3	TGTGCCAGCTGTAACACCGTCACAGATACGCAGTATTTT	CASCNTVTDTQYF